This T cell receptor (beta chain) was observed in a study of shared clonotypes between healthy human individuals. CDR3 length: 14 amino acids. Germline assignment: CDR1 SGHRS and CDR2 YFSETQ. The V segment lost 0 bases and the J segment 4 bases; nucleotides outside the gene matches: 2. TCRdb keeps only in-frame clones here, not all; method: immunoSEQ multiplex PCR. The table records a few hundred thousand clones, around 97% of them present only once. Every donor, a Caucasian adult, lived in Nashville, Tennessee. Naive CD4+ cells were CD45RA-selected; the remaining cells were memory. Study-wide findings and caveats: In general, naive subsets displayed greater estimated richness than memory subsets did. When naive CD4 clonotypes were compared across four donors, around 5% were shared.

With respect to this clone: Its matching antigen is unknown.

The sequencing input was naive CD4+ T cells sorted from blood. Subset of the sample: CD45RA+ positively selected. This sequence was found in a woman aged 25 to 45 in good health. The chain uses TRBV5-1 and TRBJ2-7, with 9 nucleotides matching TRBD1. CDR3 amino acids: CASSLEGQGYEQYF. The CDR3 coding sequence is TGCGCCAGCAGCTTGGAGGGACAGGGTTACGAGCAGTACTTC.